This passage covers 9 T cell receptor beta chains from one sample sequenced in a study of OX40 agonist ivuxolimab in advanced cancers. Libraries were prepared by immunoSEQ multiplex PCR; TCRdb keeps only in-frame clonotypes and omits some of them. The table includes about 84,000 clones, about 93% detected once. The specimen was CD4+ or CD8+ T cells sorted from blood, collected in a trial of the OX40 agonist ivuxolimab. Source of these receptors: an adult with an advanced solid tumor such as melanoma, head and neck, liver or kidney cancer.

The V and J genes are TRBV7-9 and TRBJ1-1; 8 bases match TRBD1. CDR1 is SEHNR, CDR2 FQNEAQ, per germline (reference sequence). Trimming took 4 bases from V and 6 from J; bases not matched to a gene: 4. This CDR3 spans 13 amino acids. CDR3: CASSSDRDAEAFF. In nucleotides, the CDR3 is TGTGCCAGCAGCTCGGACAGGGACGCTGAAGCTTTCTTT.

J is TRBJ1-6 and V is TRBV23-1; no reliable D call. TRBV23-1 is given ORF status, its function remaining uncertain. The CDR3 is made up of 16 amino acids. V was pared by 2 bases and J by 7 bases, with 15 bases between. As DNA, the CDR3 is TGCGCCAGCAGTCAAGAGGAAGGGCGCCGCAATTCACCCCTCCACTTT. Translation: CASSQEEGRRNSPLHF.

This clone was detected once. The chain joins TRBV28 to TRBJ2-3; D unclear. Per germline, CDR1 MDHEN and CDR2 SYDVKM. V shed 6 bases and J shed 2 bases, with 6 bases lying between them. The CDR3 runs to 12 residues. CDR3 amino acids: CASSRYTDTQYF. The CDR3 DNA follows: TGTGCCAGCAGCCGATACACAGATACGCAGTATTTT.

The chain couples TRBV7-9 to TRBJ1-1; maybe TRBD1 (5 bases). The CDR3 totals 14 residues. Germline CDR1 SEHNR, CDR2 FQNEAQ (reference sequence). V dropped 5 bases and J dropped 3 bases, with 13 bases sitting between them. The CDR3 region is CASSPVVGDTEAFF. For the CDR3, the DNA is TGTGCCAGCAGCCCCGTAGTAGGGGACACTGAAGCTTTCTTT.

The rearrangement joins TRBV6-4 to TRBJ2-1; TRBD2 might be the D (6 bases). Germline V CDR1 and CDR2: MRHNA, SNTAGT. V was trimmed by 2 bases and J by 2 bases, leaving 13 bases between them. The CDR3 length is 16 residues. DNA of the CDR3: TGTGCCAGCAGTGACATCGGCGGGAAGGCCTACAATGAGCAGTTCTTC. Encoded protein: CASSDIGGKAYNEQFF.

The chain joins TRBV29-1 to TRBJ2-7, with TRBD1 matching 8 bases. In germline, CDR1 is SQVTM, CDR2 ANQGSEA. This CDR3 is built from 12 residues. The J segment lost 0 bases and the V segment lost 7 bases, leaving 2 bases of the junction unmatched. The DNA for the CDR3 is TGCAGCGGGACAGGGTCCTCCTACGAGCAGTACTTC. Amino acids: CSGTGSSYEQYF.

The V gene is TRBV5-1, the J gene TRBJ1-3, with a tentative D call TRBD1 (5 bases). Trimming stripped 2 bases from V and 2 bases from J, with 8 bases between. CDR1 and CDR2 (germline): SGHRS, YFSETQ. This CDR3 has 14 residues. The CDR3 DNA reads as TGCGCCAGCAGCTTTTTGGGGGCTGGAAACACCATATATTTT. Translating it yields CASSFLGAGNTIYF.

This chain links TRBV4-3 with TRBJ2-1; 7 nucleotides align to TRBD1. V trimming: 2 bases; J trimming: 7 bases; junction bases outside the gene matches: 2. CDR3 size: 13 residues. Germline-derived CDR1 and CDR2 are LGHNA and YSLEER. CDR3 sequence: CASSQLRGNEQFF. Written as DNA, the CDR3 is TGCGCCAGCAGCCAACTCAGGGGGAATGAGCAGTTCTTC.

The V call is TRBV2, the J call TRBJ1-5; D perhaps matches TRBD1 (5 bases). V was pared by 7 bases and J by 3 bases, with 16 bases between. Germline CDR1 SNHLY, CDR2 FYNNEI. This CDR3 is built from 15 residues. The CDR3: CASKVGGWANQPQHF. CDR3 in DNA: TGTGCCAGCAAGGTCGGGGGGTGGGCCAATCAGCCCCAGCATTTT.